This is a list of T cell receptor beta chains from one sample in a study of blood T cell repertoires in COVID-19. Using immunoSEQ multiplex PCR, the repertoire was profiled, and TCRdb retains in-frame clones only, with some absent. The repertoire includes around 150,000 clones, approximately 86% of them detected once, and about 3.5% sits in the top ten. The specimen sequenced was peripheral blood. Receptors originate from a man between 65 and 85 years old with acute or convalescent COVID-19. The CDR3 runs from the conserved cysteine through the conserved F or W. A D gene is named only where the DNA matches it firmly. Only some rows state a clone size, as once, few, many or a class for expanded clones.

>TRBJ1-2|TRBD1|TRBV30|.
CAWRNRGHDGYTF
TGTGCCTGGAGGAACAGGGGGCACGATGGCTACACCTTC
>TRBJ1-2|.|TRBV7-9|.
CASSLASTDYGYTF
TGTGCCAGCAGCTTAGCCTCAACAGACTATGGCTACACCTTC
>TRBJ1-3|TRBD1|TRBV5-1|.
CASSLDRGAGNTIYF
TGCGCCAGCAGCTTGGACAGGGGCGCAGGAAACACCATATATTTT
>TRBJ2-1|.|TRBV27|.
CASSSYGANEQFF
TGTGCCAGCAGTTCGTATGGGGCCAATGAGCAGTTCTTC
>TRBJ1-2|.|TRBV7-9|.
CASSLERSELYGYTF
TGTGCCAGCAGCTTAGAAAGGTCGGAGCTCTATGGCTACACCTTC
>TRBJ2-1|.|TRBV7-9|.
CASSFLAEQFF
TGTGCCAGCAGCTTTTTAGCAGAGCAGTTCTTC
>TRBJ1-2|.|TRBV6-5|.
CATQTGNYGYTF
TGTGCCACCCAGACTGGGAACTATGGCTACACCTTC
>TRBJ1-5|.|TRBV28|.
CASSFYSNQPQHF
TGTGCCAGCAGTTTCTATAGCAATCAGCCCCAGCATTTT
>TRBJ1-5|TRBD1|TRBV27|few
CASSPRQGSGNQPQHF
TGTGCCAGCAGTCCCCGACAGGGATCAGGCAATCAGCCCCAGCATTTT
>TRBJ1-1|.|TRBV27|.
CASSYGLPNTEAFF
TGTGCCAGCAGTTATGGGCTTCCGAACACTGAAGCTTTCTTT
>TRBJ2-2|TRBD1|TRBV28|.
CASSPGTGNTGELFF
TGTGCCAGCAGCCCCGGGACAGGGAACACCGGGGAGCTGTTTTTT
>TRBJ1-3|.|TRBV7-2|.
CASSFRTQGAGNTIYF
TGTGCCAGCAGCTTTAGAACACAGGGAGCTGGAAACACCATATATTTT
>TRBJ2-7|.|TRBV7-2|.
CASSLVASQPYEQYF
TGTGCCAGCAGCTTAGTGGCTAGCCAACCCTACGAGCAGTACTTC
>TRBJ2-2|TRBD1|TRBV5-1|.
CASRGTGRPSGELFF
TGCGCCAGCAGAGGGACAGGTCGCCCCTCTGGGGAGCTGTTTTTT
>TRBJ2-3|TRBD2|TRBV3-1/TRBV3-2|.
CASSLRSGSTDTQYF
TGTGCCAGCAGCCTCCGTAGCGGGAGCACAGATACGCAGTATTTT
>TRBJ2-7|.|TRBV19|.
CASSIPGSYEQYF
TGTGCCAGTAGTATCCCGGGATCCTACGAGCAGTACTTC
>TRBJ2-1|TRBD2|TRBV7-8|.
CASSLTAGTSGYNEQFF
TGTGCCAGCAGCTTAACGGCTGGGACTAGCGGGTACAATGAGCAGTTCTTC
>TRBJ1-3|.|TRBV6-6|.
CASSASRGSGNTIYF
TGTGCCAGCAGTGCCTCCCGGGGCTCTGGAAACACCATATATTTT
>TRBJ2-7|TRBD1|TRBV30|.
CAWSVGGTSTYEQYF
TGTGCCTGGAGCGTAGGGGGCACAAGTACCTACGAGCAGTACTTC
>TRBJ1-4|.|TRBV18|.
CASSPSRGEGEKLFF
TGTGCCAGCTCACCGAGCAGGGGAGAGGGAGAAAAACTGTTTTTT
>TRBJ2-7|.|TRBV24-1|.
CATPSAGRRRYEQYF
TGTGCCACACCATCGGCGGGCAGACGTCGTTACGAGCAGTACTTC
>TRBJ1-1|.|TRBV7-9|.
CASSLGAGALTEAFF
TGTGCCAGCAGCTTAGGGGCAGGGGCGCTCACTGAAGCTTTCTTT
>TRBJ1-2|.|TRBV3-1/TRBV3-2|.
CASSQSGGDYGYTF
TGTGCCAGCAGCCAATCGGGAGGGGACTATGGCTACACCTTC
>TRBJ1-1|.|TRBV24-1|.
CATKSGRGNTEAFF
TGTGCCACCAAGTCGGGGAGGGGTAACACTGAAGCTTTCTTT
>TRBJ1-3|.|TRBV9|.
CASSVRESGNTIYF
TGTGCCAGCAGCGTCCGGGAGTCCGGAAACACCATATATTTT
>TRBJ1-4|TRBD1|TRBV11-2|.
CASSLLGQGSEKLFF
TGTGCCAGCAGCTTGCTGGGACAGGGTTCTGAAAAACTGTTTTTT
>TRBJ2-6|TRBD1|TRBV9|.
CASSPWTGASSGANVLTF
TGTGCCAGCAGCCCGTGGACAGGGGCCAGCTCTGGGGCCAACGTCCTGACTTTC
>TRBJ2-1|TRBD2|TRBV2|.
CASSELGLANNEQFF
TGTGCCAGCAGTGAATTGGGACTAGCAAACAATGAGCAGTTCTTC
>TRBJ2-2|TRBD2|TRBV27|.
CASSLVAGVSTGELFF
TGTGCCAGCAGTTTAGTCGCGGGAGTGAGCACCGGGGAGCTGTTTTTT
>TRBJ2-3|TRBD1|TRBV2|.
CASRTGVADTQYF
TGTGCCAGCCGAACAGGGGTCGCAGATACGCAGTATTTT
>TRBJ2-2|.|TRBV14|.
CASSQALNTGELFF
TGTGCCAGCAGCCAAGCCCTGAACACCGGGGAGCTGTTTTTT
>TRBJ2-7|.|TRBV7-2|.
CASSLGTALYINEQYF
TGTGCCAGCAGCTTAGGGACAGCTCTATACATCAACGAGCAGTACTTC
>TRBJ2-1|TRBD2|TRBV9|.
CASSPRTSPYNEQFF
TGTGCCAGCAGCCCCCGGACTAGCCCCTACAATGAGCAGTTCTTC
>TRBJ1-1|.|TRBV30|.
CAWIPTLHTEAFF
TGTGCCTGGATTCCGACTCTTCACACTGAAGCTTTCTTT
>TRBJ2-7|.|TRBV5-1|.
CASSKGAGGEQYF
TGCGCCAGCAGCAAGGGGGCAGGAGGGGAGCAGTACTTC
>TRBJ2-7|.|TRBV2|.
CASRGAAYEQYF
TGTGCCAGCCGTGGGGCAGCCTACGAGCAGTACTTC
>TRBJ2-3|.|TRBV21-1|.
CASSKAGTGATDTQYF
TGTGCCAGCAGCAAAGCCGGGACAGGAGCCACAGATACGCAGTATTTT
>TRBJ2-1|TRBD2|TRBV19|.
CASSIAPLAGYNEQFF
TGTGCCAGTAGTATAGCGCCACTAGCGGGTTACAATGAGCAGTTCTTC
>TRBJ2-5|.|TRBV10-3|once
CAIGWGQGETQYF
TGTGCCATCGGTTGGGGGCAGGGAGAGACCCAGTACTTC
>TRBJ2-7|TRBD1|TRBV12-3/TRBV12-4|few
CASSLSQGYEQYF
TGTGCCAGCAGTCTTTCACAGGGGTACGAGCAGTACTTC
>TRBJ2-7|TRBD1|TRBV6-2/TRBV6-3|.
CASSWGQGLREQYF
TGTGCCAGCAGTTGGGGACAGGGGTTACGAGAGCAGTACTTC
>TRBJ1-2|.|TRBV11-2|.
CASSATGTYGYTF
TGTGCCAGCAGCGCTACAGGGACCTATGGCTACACCTTC
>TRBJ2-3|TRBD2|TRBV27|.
CASSSGTKGQYF
TGTGCCAGCAGTAGCGGGACTAAAGGGCAGTATTTT
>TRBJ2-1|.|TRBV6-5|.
CASSRGTGSGEQFF
TGTGCCAGCAGCCGAGGCACAGGGTCTGGTGAGCAGTTCTTC
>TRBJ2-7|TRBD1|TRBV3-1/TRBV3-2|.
CASSPSPEGQGGVMYEQYF
TGTGCCAGCAGCCCGTCCCCGGAGGGACAGGGGGGTGTGATGTACGAGCAGTACTTC
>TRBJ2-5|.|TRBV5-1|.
CASSLEAGLKTQYF
TGCGCCAGCAGCTTGGAAGCGGGTTTGAAGACCCAGTACTTC
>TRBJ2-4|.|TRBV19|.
CASEQGGNIQYF
TGTGCCAGTGAACAGGGTGGAAACATTCAGTACTTC
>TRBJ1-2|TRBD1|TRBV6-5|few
CASRDRGANYGYTF
TGTGCCAGCAGGGACAGGGGAGCGAACTATGGCTACACCTTC
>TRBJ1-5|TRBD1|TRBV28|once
CASTLTGTGGRPQHF
TGTGCCAGCACCCTCACCGGGACAGGGGGGAGGCCCCAGCATTTT
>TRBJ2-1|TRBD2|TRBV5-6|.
CASSRPGLAMAAYNEQFF
TGTGCCAGCAGCCGACCGGGACTAGCGATGGCTGCCTACAATGAGCAGTTCTTC